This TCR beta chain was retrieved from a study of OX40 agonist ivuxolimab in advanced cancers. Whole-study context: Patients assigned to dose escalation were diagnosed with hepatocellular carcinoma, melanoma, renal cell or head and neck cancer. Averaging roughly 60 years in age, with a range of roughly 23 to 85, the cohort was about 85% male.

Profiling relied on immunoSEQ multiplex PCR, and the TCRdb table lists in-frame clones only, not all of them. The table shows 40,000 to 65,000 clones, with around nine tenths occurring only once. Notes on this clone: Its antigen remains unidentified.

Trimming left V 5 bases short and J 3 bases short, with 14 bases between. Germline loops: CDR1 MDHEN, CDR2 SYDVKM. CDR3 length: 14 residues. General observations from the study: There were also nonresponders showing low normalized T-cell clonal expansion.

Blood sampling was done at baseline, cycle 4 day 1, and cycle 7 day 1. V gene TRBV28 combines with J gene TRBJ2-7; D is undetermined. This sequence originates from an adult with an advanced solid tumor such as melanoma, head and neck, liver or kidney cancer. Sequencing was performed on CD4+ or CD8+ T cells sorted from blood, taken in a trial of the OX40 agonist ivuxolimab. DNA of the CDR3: TGTGCCAGCAGTATACGACACGCCCTCTACGAGCAGTACTTC. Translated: CASSIRHALYEQYF.